This T cell receptor beta chain originates from a study of blood T cell repertoires in COVID-19. After removal of 4 bases from V and 10 bases from J, the junction contained 14 bases not matched to a gene. The CDR3 totals 16 residues. Per the germline V gene, CDR1 is SGHRS and CDR2 is YFSETQ. The method was immunoSEQ multiplex PCR; TCRdb's version includes in-frame clones alone and lacks a portion of them. Here the sample spans about 62,000 clones, roughly 90% being singletons. The rearrangement uses TRBV5-1 and TRBJ2-1; the match to TRBD2 covers 10 bases. The specimen sequenced was peripheral blood. The sequence derives from a woman older than 75 with acute or convalescent COVID-19. CDR3 in amino acids: CASSQDLAGVPREQFF. The DNA for the CDR3 is TGCGCCAGCAGCCAAGACCTAGCGGGGGTACCGCGCGAGCAGTTCTTC.